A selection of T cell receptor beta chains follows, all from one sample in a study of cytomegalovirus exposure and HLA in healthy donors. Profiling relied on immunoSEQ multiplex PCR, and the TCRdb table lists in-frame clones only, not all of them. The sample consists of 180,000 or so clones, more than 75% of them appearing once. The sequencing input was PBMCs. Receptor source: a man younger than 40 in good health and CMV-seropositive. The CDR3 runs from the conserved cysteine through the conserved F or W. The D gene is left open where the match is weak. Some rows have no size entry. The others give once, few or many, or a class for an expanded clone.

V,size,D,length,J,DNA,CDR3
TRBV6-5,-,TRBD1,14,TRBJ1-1,TGTGCCAGCAGTTACTCCGACAGGGGTACTGAAGCTTTCTTT,CASSYSDRGTEAFF
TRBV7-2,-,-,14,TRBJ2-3,TGTGCCAGCAGCCCTGGAGTAGTGACGGATACGCAGTATTTT,CASSPGVVTDTQYF
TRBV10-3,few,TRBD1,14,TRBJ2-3,TGTGCCATCAGTGACGGACAGGACACAGATACGCAGTATTTT,CAISDGQDTDTQYF
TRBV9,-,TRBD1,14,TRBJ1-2,TGTGCCAGCAGCACACGGACAGGGCAAACTGGCTACACCTTC,CASSTRTGQTGYTF
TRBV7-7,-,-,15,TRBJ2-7,TGTGCCAGCAGCAACGGACAGGGAGGGTTCTACGAGCAGTACTTC,CASSNGQGGFYEQYF
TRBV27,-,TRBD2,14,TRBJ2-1,TGTGCCAGCAGTTCTGGACTAGCGGGCAATGAGCAGTTCTTC,CASSSGLAGNEQFF
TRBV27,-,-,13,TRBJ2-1,TGTGCCAGCAGTTTATCTCAATCCAATGAGCAGTTCTTC,CASSLSQSNEQFF
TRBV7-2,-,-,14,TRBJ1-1,TGTGCCAGCAGCTTAAGCGGAGGGGGTACTGAAGCTTTCTTT,CASSLSGGGTEAFF
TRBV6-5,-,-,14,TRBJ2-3,TGTGCCAGCAGTTACCGCCAAGGCACAGATACGCAGTATTTT,CASSYRQGTDTQYF
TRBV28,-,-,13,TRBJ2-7,TGTGCCAGCAGTTTATATCGGGGCTACGAGCAGTACTTC,CASSLYRGYEQYF
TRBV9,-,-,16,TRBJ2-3,TGTGCCAGCAGCGTCCGAATGGACTCTAGCACAGATACGCAGTATTTT,CASSVRMDSSTDTQYF
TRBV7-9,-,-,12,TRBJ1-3,TGTGCCATTGCCGGGACAGGAAACACCATATATTTT,CAIAGTGNTIYF
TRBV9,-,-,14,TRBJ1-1,TGTGCCAGCAGCGTCCAGGGCCAGCCAGCTGAAGCTTTCTTT,CASSVQGQPAEAFF
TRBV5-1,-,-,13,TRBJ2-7,TGCGCCAGCAGCTTGGACGGATACTACGAGCAGTACTTC,CASSLDGYYEQYF
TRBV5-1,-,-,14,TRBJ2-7,TGCGCCAGCAGCACCGGGATGAACTCCTACGAGCAGTACTTC,CASSTGMNSYEQYF
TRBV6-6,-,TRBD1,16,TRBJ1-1,TGTGCCAGCAGTTACCGGACAGGGGGCCCCAGCACTGAAGCTTTCTTT,CASSYRTGGPSTEAFF
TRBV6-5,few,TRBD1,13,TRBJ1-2,TGTGCCAGCAGTGAAGGGGACAGTGGTGGCTACACCTTC,CASSEGDSGGYTF
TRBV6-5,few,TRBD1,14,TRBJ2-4,TGTGCCAGCAGCCCGGACAGGGCCAAAAACATTCAGTACTTC,CASSPDRAKNIQYF
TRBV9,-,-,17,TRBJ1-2,TGTGCCAGCAGCGGGAGGGGTTTAGGACCTACCAACTATGGCTACACCTTC,CASSGRGLGPTNYGYTF
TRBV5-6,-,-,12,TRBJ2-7,TGTGCCAGCACCTCTTCCGGCTCCGAGCAGTACTTC,CASTSSGSEQYF
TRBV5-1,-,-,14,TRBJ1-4,TGCGCCAGCAGCTTAGTTCCGAGTAATGAAAAACTGTTTTTT,CASSLVPSNEKLFF
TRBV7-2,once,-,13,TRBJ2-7,TGTGCCAGCAGCGTTGGGCCCCTGAAAGAGCAGTACTTC,CASSVGPLKEQYF
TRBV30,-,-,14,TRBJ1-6,TGTGCCTGGAGCGATAGCTCCTATAATTCACCCCTCCACTTT,CAWSDSSYNSPLHF
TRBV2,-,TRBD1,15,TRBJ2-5,TGTGCCAGCAGAGAAGGGACAGGGCTCCAAGAGACCCAGTACTTC,CASREGTGLQETQYF
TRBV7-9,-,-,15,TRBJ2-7,TGTGCCAGCAGCCAAGGGACGTGGAACCGATTGGAGCAGTACTTC,CASSQGTWNRLEQYF
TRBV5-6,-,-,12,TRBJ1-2,TGTGCCAGCAGCCTCTCGGCCGGTGGCTACACCTTC,CASSLSAGGYTF
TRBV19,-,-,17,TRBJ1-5,TGTGCCAGTAGTATAGTTACAGGGACGCTGTTCTATCAGCCCCAGCATTTT,CASSIVTGTLFYQPQHF
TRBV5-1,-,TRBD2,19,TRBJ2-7,TGCGCCAGCAGCTTGGCCATTGGAACTAGCGGGAGAAGAGGGGACGAGCAGTACTTC,CASSLAIGTSGRRGDEQYF
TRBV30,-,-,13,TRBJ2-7,TGTGCCTGGAGTGTACGGACTATTTACGAGCAGTACTTC,CAWSVRTIYEQYF
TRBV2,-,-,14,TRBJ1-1,TGTGCCAGCAGTGAAGCGCTTCGTGGGGGCGAAGCTTTCTTT,CASSEALRGGEAFF
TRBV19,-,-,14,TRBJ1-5,TGTGCCAGTAGTATAATGGGGCTAAATCAGCCCCAGCATTTT,CASSIMGLNQPQHF
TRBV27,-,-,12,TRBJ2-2,TGTGCCAGCAGTTTACGGGACGGGGAGCTGTTTTTT,CASSLRDGELFF
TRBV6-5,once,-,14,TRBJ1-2,TGTGCCAGCAGTTACTCGATTCCCAACTATGGCTACACCTTC,CASSYSIPNYGYTF
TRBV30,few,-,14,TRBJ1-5,TGTGCCTGGAGTGGGCTTGGGGCCAATCAGCCCCAGCATTTT,CAWSGLGANQPQHF
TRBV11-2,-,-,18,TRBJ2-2,TGTGCCAGCAGCTTACGGGGGGCCCCGAGGAGTGACACCGGGGAGCTGTTTTTT,CASSLRGAPRSDTGELFF
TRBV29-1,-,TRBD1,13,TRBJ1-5,TGCAGCGTCAACGGACAGGGCAATCAGCCCCAGCATTTT,CSVNGQGNQPQHF
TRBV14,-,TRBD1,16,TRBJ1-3,TGTGCCAGCAGCTACTTGCTAGATGGACAGGGGAACACCATATATTTT,CASSYLLDGQGNTIYF
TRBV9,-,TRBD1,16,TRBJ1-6,TGTGCCAGCAGCGTAGGGGCCGGGACAGATAATTCACCCCTCCACTTT,CASSVGAGTDNSPLHF
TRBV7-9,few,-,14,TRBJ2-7,TGTGCCAGCAGCTTAGCGGGCGGCTCCTACGAGCAGTACTTC,CASSLAGGSYEQYF
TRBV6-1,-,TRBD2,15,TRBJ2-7,TGTGCCAGCAGGGGCGGGGGGACTAGCGGCTACGAGCAGTACTTC,CASRGGGTSGYEQYF
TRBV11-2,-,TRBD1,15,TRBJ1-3,TGTGCCAGCAGCTGGGCACCGGGACAGGGAAACACCATATATTTT,CASSWAPGQGNTIYF
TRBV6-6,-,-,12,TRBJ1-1,TGTGCCAGCAACAAGGGGAACACTGAAGCTTTCTTT,CASNKGNTEAFF
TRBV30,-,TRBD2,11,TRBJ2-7,TGTGCCTGGAGCGCGGGGGGGGAGCAGTACTTC,CAWSAGGEQYF
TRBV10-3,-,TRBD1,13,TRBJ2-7,TGTGCCATCAGGGGACAGGGTTCCTACGAGCAGTACTTC,CAIRGQGSYEQYF
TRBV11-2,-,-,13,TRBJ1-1,TGTGCCAGCAGCTTAGAGGTGGGCACTGAAGCTTTCTTT,CASSLEVGTEAFF
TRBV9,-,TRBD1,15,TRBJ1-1,TGTGCCAGCAGCGACTCCGGGACAGGGTACACTGAAGCTTTCTTT,CASSDSGTGYTEAFF
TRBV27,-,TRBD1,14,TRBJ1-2,TGTGCCAGCAGTCCCCGGGACAGGGGAGTTGGCTACACCTTC,CASSPRDRGVGYTF
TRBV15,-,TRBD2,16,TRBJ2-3,TGTGCCACCAGCACTGCTCTAGCGGGAGTCGCAGATACGCAGTATTTT,CATSTALAGVADTQYF
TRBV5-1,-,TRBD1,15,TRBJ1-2,TGCGCCAGCAGCTTGGAGGCAGGGGGCCCCCATGGCTACACCTTC,CASSLEAGGPHGYTF
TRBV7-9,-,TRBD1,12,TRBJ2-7,TGTGCCAGCAGCTTGGACAGGGGGCGGCAGTACTTC,CASSLDRGRQYF
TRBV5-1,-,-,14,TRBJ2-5,TGCGCCAGCAGCTTGGCCGTTGATTCCAGGGCCCAGTACTTC,CASSLAVDSRAQYF
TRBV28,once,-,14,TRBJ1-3,TGTGCCAGCAGCTGGGGACTTCTGGGGAACACCATATATTTT,CASSWGLLGNTIYF
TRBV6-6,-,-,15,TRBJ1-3,TGTGCCAGCTCCGACAGCTTGTTCTCTGGAAACACCATATATTTT,CASSDSLFSGNTIYF